The 3 T cell receptor beta chains given below trace back to one sample, sequenced in a study of STAT5B mutations in CD4+ large granular lymphocyte leukemia (dated by TCRdb to 2021 to 2024). The method behind the library was the immunoSEQ multiplex PCR assay. Imported from immuneACCESS, the table was reduced by TCRdb to in-frame sequences with V and J called. These copies leave out some clones; in studies compared against another copy, an unresolved V gene accounts for under half, and the cause of the remainder is not known. The sample table holds fewer than 50,000 clones, of which over 70% were seen once. The ten biggest clones cover approximately 0.5% of the sample. The source material was CD4+ T cells from blood buffy coats. The receptors derive from a human donor in good health.

The count of this clone is one. V gene TRBV5-1 combines with J gene TRBJ2-1, with a possible D match to TRBD2 (6 bases). Germline CDR1 and CDR2: SGHRS and YFSETQ. V lost 0 bases and J lost 12, with 16 bases in between. The CDR3 contains 14 residues. CDR3 region: CASSLGLATRGQFF. For the CDR3, the DNA is TGCGCCAGCAGCTTGGGGCTAGCGACACGCGGGCAGTTCTTC.

The V and J genes are TRBV27 and TRBJ2-7; D is uncertain. The CDR3 runs 15 residues. Between the trimmed V and J ends, which lost 0 bases and 2 bases, there was a span of 11 bases. Germline V CDR1 and CDR2: MNHEY, SMNVEV (reference sequence). This chain's CDR3 is CASSLSGDPTYEQYF. CDR3 sequence (DNA): TGTGCCAGCAGTTTATCAGGCGATCCAACCTACGAGCAGTACTTC.

The CDR3 bases are TGTGCCAGCAGCCTCAACCCCCGCACCCTGTACAATGAGCAGTTCTTC. This translates into CASSLNPRTLYNEQFF. The V call is TRBV7-8, the J call TRBJ2-1; D ambiguous. The CDR3 contains 16 residues. The V gene's germline CDR1 is SGHVS and CDR2 FQNEAQ. V was clipped by 5 bases and J by 4 bases, with 18 bases between them.